The 18 T cell receptor beta chains below were found in one sample sequenced in a study of cytomegalovirus exposure and HLA in healthy donors. PCR used 60 Vbeta primers and 13 Jbeta primers. Repertoires were generated with immunoSEQ multiplex PCR, while TCRdb's copy carries only in-frame clones and drops some. The sample records under 150,000 clones, roughly two thirds being singletons. Material: PBMCs. All receptors derive from a man aged 30 to 45 in good health and CMV-seropositive.

The J gene is TRBJ1-4, the V gene TRBV5-5, with unresolved D. Per germline, CDR1 SGHKS and CDR2 YYEKEE (reference sequence). The V and J ends lost 4 bases and 0 bases respectively, with 13 bases between them. This CDR3 has 16 amino acids. CDR3 residues: CASSPLVAATNEKLFF. As DNA, the CDR3 is TGTGCCAGCAGCCCCCTGGTGGCAGCAACTAATGAAAAACTGTTTTTT.

This clone was observed once. J is TRBJ2-3 and V is TRBV4-2; 9 nucleotides align to TRBD2. Germline V gives CDR1 LGHNA, CDR2 YNFKEQ. V trimming: 2 bases; J trimming: 0 bases; junction bases outside the gene matches: 3. CDR3 length equals 16 residues. The CDR3 DNA sequence: TGTGCCAGCAGCCAATGGCTAGCGGGGAGCACAGATACGCAGTATTTT. It is translated as CASSQWLAGSTDTQYF.

The chain has TRBV27 and TRBJ2-1; 7 nucleotides align to TRBD1. Germline CDR1 reads MNHEY; CDR2 reads SMNVEV (reference sequence). CDR3 length: 15 amino acids. V shed 2 bases, J shed 7 bases, and the junction held 8 bases outside the gene matches. CDR3: CASSLGTEGWNEQFF. CDR3 nucleotides: TGTGCCAGCAGTTTAGGGACAGAAGGGTGGAATGAGCAGTTCTTC.

This rearrangement joins TRBV4-1 to TRBJ2-3, with a weak D call TRBD2 (6 bases). The V and J ends lost 6 bases and 5 bases respectively, with 12 bases between them. Germline lookup yields CDR1 MGHRA and CDR2 YSYEKL. This CDR3 has 13 residues. The CDR3 region is CASRDLAQDTQYF. The CDR3 DNA follows: TGCGCCAGCAGGGATCTAGCGCAAGATACGCAGTATTTT.

The CDR3, as DNA: TGTGCCAGCAGCTTACAGGCGGGGACTAGTAAGTACTTC. As protein: CASSLQAGTSKYF. The chain is built from TRBV7-2 and TRBJ2-7; TRBD2 aligns across 8 bases. V shed 2 bases, J shed 11 bases, and the junction held 8 bases outside the gene matches. The V gene's germline CDR1 is SGHTA and CDR2 FQGNSA. The CDR3 spans 13 residues.

The CDR3 DNA reads TGTGCCAGCAGCTTCCCGGGGGTAGCGGGTCTGGGGTACGAGCAGTACTTC. Its protein product is CASSFPGVAGLGYEQYF. The rearrangement joins TRBV5-6 to TRBJ2-7; 7 bases are a match to TRBD2. The ends lost 2 bases at V and 4 bases at J; junction bases unmatched: 15. Germline values: CDR1 SGHDT, CDR2 YYEEEE. The CDR3 spans 17 residues.

This clone has just a few counts. V and J are TRBV9 and TRBJ2-5; tentatively, D is TRBD2 (5 bases). The CDR3 is made up of 17 amino acids. Germline CDR1 and CDR2: SGDLS and YYNGEE. Trimming took 3 bases from V and 5 from J, leaving 23 bases between them. The CDR3 loop reads CASSDGLGILGGETQYF. The CDR3 DNA follows: TGTGCCAGCAGCGACGGGTTAGGGATCCTCGGCGGGGAGACCCAGTACTTC.

This chain joins TRBV19 and TRBJ1-2; TRBD1 agrees at 7 bases. Trimming took 4 bases from V and 0 from J; bases not matched to a gene: 8. CDR3 length: 16 residues. The germline V gene has CDR1 LNHDA and CDR2 SQIVND (reference sequence). CDR3 in amino acids: CASSRTRTGANYGYTF. DNA of the CDR3: TGTGCCAGTAGTAGGACCCGGACAGGAGCTAACTATGGCTACACCTTC.

The chain has TRBV27 and TRBJ1-2; TRBD1 is a possible D gene (6 bases). This CDR3 contains 13 residues. The germline V and J ends were trimmed by 2 bases and 5 bases, with 9 bases remaining between them. Germline V gene sequence: CDR1 MNHEY, CDR2 SMNVEV (reference sequence). CDR3 DNA: TGTGCCAGCAGTTTAGGACAGTATTATGGCTACACCTTC. This gives the protein CASSLGQYYGYTF.

The rearrangement joins TRBV7-9 to TRBJ2-5, with 10 bases identical to TRBD1. The trim removed 5 bases at V and 6 bases at J, leaving 9 bases unmatched. This CDR3 has 15 amino acids. Germline assignment: CDR1 SEHNR and CDR2 FQNEAQ (reference sequence). The CDR3 DNA sequence: TGTGCCAGCAGCCCGATCGGACAGGGGGGTCAGACCCAGTACTTC. Its translation is CASSPIGQGGQTQYF. Full variable domain (outside the CDR3, taken from reference TRBV7-9 and TRBJ2-5): DTGVSQNPRHKITKRGQNVTFRCDPISEHNRLYWYRQTLGQGPEFLTYFQNEAQLEKSRLLSDRFSAERPKGSFSTLEIQRTEQGDSAMYLCASSPIGQGGQTQYFGPGTRLLVL.

The chain uses TRBV5-6 and TRBJ2-5, with D possibly being TRBD1 (8 bases). The CDR3 length is 15 residues. Trimming pared 4 bases from V and 2 bases from J, leaving 15 bases between. Germline assignment: CDR1 SGHDT and CDR2 YYEEEE. This CDR3 is CASSTPQGGQETQYF. As DNA, the CDR3 is TGTGCCAGCAGCACCCCACAGGGGGGGCAAGAGACCCAGTACTTC. Full variable domain (missing parts from reference TRBV5-6 and TRBJ2-5): DAGVTQSPTHLIKTRGQQVTLRCSPKSGHDTVSWYQQALGQGPQFIFQYYEEEERQRGNFPDRFSGHQFPNYSSELNVNALLLGDSALYLCASSTPQGGQETQYFGPGTRLLVL.

This clone showed up just a few times. The V call is TRBV6-1, the J call TRBJ2-3, with no clear D. Germline-derived CDR1 and CDR2 are MNHNS and SASEGT. The V gene lost 2 bases and the J gene lost 4 bases, with 10 bases spanning the gap. The CDR3 contains 14 residues. CDR3 nucleotides: TGTGCCAGCAGTGAACTTCCCCTCGCAGATACGCAGTATTTT. This sequence encodes CASSELPLADTQYF.

The chain recombines TRBV18 with TRBJ2-2; 9 bases align to TRBD2. Germline V gives CDR1 KGHSH, CDR2 LQKENI. V shed 5 bases, J shed 3 bases, and the junction held 4 bases outside the gene matches. The CDR3 totals 15 residues. The CDR3 loop is CASSGRLADTGELFF. CDR3 in DNA: TGTGCCAGCTCAGGCAGACTAGCGGACACCGGGGAGCTGTTTTTT.

This clone was counted between two and nine times. The rearrangement joins TRBV10-1 to TRBJ2-7; D unclear. The CDR3 extends over 13 amino acids. Germline-derived CDR1 and CDR2 are WNHNN and SYGVQD (reference sequence). V lost 5 bases, J lost 2 bases, and 10 bases lay in between. The CDR3 loop reads CASSPRPAYEQYF. The CDR3 bases are TGCGCCAGCAGTCCCAGGCCTGCCTACGAGCAGTACTTC.

The genes are TRBV27 and TRBJ2-7; 12 bases align to TRBD2. The germline V gene has CDR1 MNHEY and CDR2 SMNVEV (reference sequence). The CDR3 consists of 20 residues. V lost 4 bases to trimming and J lost 0 bases; unmatched junction nucleotides: 16. In DNA, the CDR3 is TGTGCCAGCAGTTCACGGCCGACAAGAAGGACTAGCGGGGACTCCTACGAGCAGTACTTC. Protein: CASSSRPTRRTSGDSYEQYF.

The chain has TRBV6-1 and TRBJ1-5; D remains ambiguous. Germline lookup yields CDR1 MNHNS and CDR2 SASEGT. The V end lost 0 bases, the J end lost 6 bases, and 9 bases lay between the germline ends. The CDR3 runs to 14 residues. The CDR3 is CASSEAFGFQPQHF. In DNA form, the CDR3 reads TGTGCCAGCAGTGAAGCCTTCGGGTTTCAGCCCCAGCATTTT.

This sequence joins TRBV4-1 and TRBJ2-6; D is ambiguous. This CDR3 is built from 18 residues. Germline V gives CDR1 MGHRA, CDR2 YSYEKL. V lost 1 base and J 0 bases, leaving 13 bases between the germline ends. This chain's CDR3 is CASSQVMKKASGANVLTF. The CDR3 nucleotides read TGCGCCAGCAGCCAAGTAATGAAAAAAGCCTCTGGGGCCAACGTCCTGACTTTC.

The chain combines TRBV6-6 with TRBJ1-4, with D possibly being TRBD1 (5 bases). Germline V gene sequence: CDR1 MNHNY, CDR2 SVGAGI (reference sequence). V lost 3 bases and J lost 2, with 7 bases in between. The CDR3 covers 14 residues. The CDR3 protein is CASSYQGTNEKLFF. Here the CDR3 DNA reads TGTGCCAGCAGTTATCAGGGCACTAATGAAAAACTGTTTTTT.